This TCR beta chain was obtained from a study of CXCR3-negative and CXCR3-positive naive CD8 T cells. CDR1 SNHLY and CDR2 FYNNEI come from the germline V gene. The CDR3 is 13 residues long. TRB cDNA was prepared as libraries by UMI-labeled 5' RACE. TCRdb reworked the 5' RACE reads into one entry per CDR3 protein, no DNA. The repertoire shows around 140,000 distinct CDR3 sequences; the top ten hold around 0.5%. Sequencing used naive CXCR3- CD8+ T cells from blood. Subset specified: CD45RO-CCR7+CD27+CD95- naive CD8+ T cells lacking CXCR3 (TNR3-). The clonotype was recovered from a human donor in good health. Some clones in this sample may be carry-over from other donors' samples. The rearrangement joins TRBV2 to TRBJ2-7; TCRdb gives TRBD1 as the D gene, but with no DNA this cannot be confirmed. This chain's CDR3 is CASIGGIEHEQYF. The full variable domain, with the rest looked up from reference TRBV2 and TRBJ2-7, is EPEVTQTPSHQVTQMGQEVILRCVPISNHLYFYWYRQILGQKVEFLVSFYNNEISEKSEIFDDQFSVERPDGSNFTLKIRSTKLEDSAMYFCASIGGIEHEQYFGPGTRLTVT.